These 27 T cell receptor beta chains came from one sample sequenced in a study of blood T cell repertoires in COVID-19. Clones were sequenced by immunoSEQ multiplex PCR, and TCRdb holds only the in-frame ones, with some missing. The profile shows approximately 100,000 clones, over 75% of them singletons. The sample consisted of peripheral blood. The receptors were sampled from a woman between 55 and 75 years old with acute or convalescent COVID-19.

V gene TRBV29-1 combines with J gene TRBJ2-1; possibly TRBD2 for D (5 bases). From germline, CDR1 is SQVTM and CDR2 ANQGSEA. Trimming took 5 bases from V and 8 from J, leaving 13 bases between them. CDR3 length equals 12 residues. CDR3 coding DNA: TGCAGCGTTACCCCCCGCGGGTATGAGCAGTTCTTC. It specifies CSVTPRGYEQFF.

The gene calls are TRBV3-1 (or the pseudogene TRBV3-2) and TRBJ2-5; D is possibly TRBD2 (6 bases). CDR3 length equals 17 residues. Germline V CDR1 and CDR2: LGHDT, YNNKEL (reference sequence). V lost 1 base and J lost 8, with 23 bases in between. The CDR3 loop is CASSQAGVAGRPRTQYF. CDR3 in DNA: TGTGCCAGCAGCCAAGCCGGAGTCGCTGGGAGGCCCAGAACCCAGTACTTC.

The chain recombines TRBV2 with TRBJ1-2; D possibly corresponds to TRBD1 (5 bases). CDR1 and CDR2 from the germline V gene are SNHLY and FYNNEI. The CDR3 is made up of 13 amino acids. Trimming left V 7 bases short and J 3 bases short, with 12 bases between. The CDR3 nucleotides read TGTGCCAGCACAGGGCCAAACGACTATGGCTACACCTTC. It encodes CASTGPNDYGYTF. Supplemented by reference TRBV2 and TRBJ1-2, the full variable domain reads EPEVTQTPSHQVTQMGQEVILRCVPISNHLYFYWYRQILGQKVEFLVSFYNNEISEKSEIFDDQFSVERPDGSNFTLKIRSTKLEDSAMYFCASTGPNDYGYTFGSGTRLTVV.

J is TRBJ1-4 and V is TRBV12-3 or TRBV12-4; TRBD1 might be the D (6 bases). Deletions cut 6 bases from V and 12 bases from J, with 14 bases between. This CDR3 is 12 amino acids long. This CDR3 is CASSRDMDELFF. CDR3 nucleotides: TGTGCCAGCAGCAGGGACATGGACGAACTGTTTTTT.

The genes are TRBV29-1 and TRBJ1-2; 9 positions match TRBD1. V lost 6 bases, J lost 5 bases, and 7 bases stayed unmatched. The CDR3 sequence is 13 residues long. Germline CDR1 SQVTM, CDR2 ANQGSEA. The CDR3 region is CSVRDREDYGYTF. CDR3 DNA sequence: TGCAGCGTCCGGGACAGGGAGGATTATGGCTACACCTTC.

The gene calls are TRBV3-1 (or the pseudogene TRBV3-2) and TRBJ1-5, with unresolved D. The germline CDR1 and CDR2 sequences are LGHDT and YNNKEL (reference sequence). Deletions cut 4 bases from V and 3 bases from J, with 7 bases between. The CDR3 runs 13 residues. The CDR3 sequence: CASSLSVNQPQHF. The CDR3 nucleotides are TGTGCCAGCAGCCTGTCGGTCAATCAGCCCCAGCATTTT.

CDR3 protein: CASSLQGAGGYTF. The CDR3 coding sequence is TGTGCCAGCAGCCTACAGGGGGCGGGTGGCTACACCTTC. The chain links TRBV11-3 to TRBJ1-2; 9 nucleotides match TRBD1. Germline values: CDR1 SGHNT, CDR2 YENEEA. The CDR3 is 13 residues long. Unmatched junction bases numbered 5, after V lost 5 bases and J lost 7 bases.

The genes are TRBV28 and TRBJ2-1, with D perhaps matching TRBD2 (6 bases). The CDR3 spans 17 residues. CDR1 and CDR2 (germline): MDHEN, SYDVKM. Trimming left V 4 bases short and J 3 bases short, with 19 bases between. CDR3 sequence: CASSYQVSGALYNEQFF. The CDR3 nucleotides read TGTGCCAGCAGTTACCAGGTTAGCGGAGCCCTCTACAATGAGCAGTTCTTC.

The J gene is TRBJ1-5, the V gene TRBV19; D gene unclear. This CDR3 is built from 13 residues. The germline CDR1 and CDR2 sequences are LNHDA and SQIVND (reference sequence). The V and J ends lost 10 bases and 0 bases respectively, with 10 bases between them. CDR3 bases: TGTGCCACAACTGTGAGTAGCAATCAGCCCCAGCATTTT. Its translation is CATTVSSNQPQHF.

V gene TRBV28 combines with J gene TRBJ2-1, with D maybe TRBD1 (6 bases). Germline values: CDR1 MDHEN, CDR2 SYDVKM. This CDR3 has 14 amino acids. The V and J ends lost 3 bases and 4 bases respectively, with 10 bases between them. As DNA, the CDR3 is TGTGCCAGCAGTTTCCAGGGGAGATACAATGAGCAGTTCTTC. It yields the protein CASSFQGRYNEQFF.

This chain uses TRBV12-3 or TRBV12-4 with TRBJ1-6; a possible D gene is TRBD1 (6 bases). This CDR3 is 13 amino acids long. Trimming cost V 5 bases and J 13 bases, with 15 bases left between them. The CDR3 sequence is CASSLDSISPLHF. Here the CDR3 DNA reads TGTGCCAGCAGTCTGGACAGCATATCGCCCCTCCACTTT.

The chain carries TRBV5-4 and TRBJ1-4, with TRBD1 matching 7 bases. Germline CDR1 is SGHNT and CDR2 is YYREEE (reference sequence). The CDR3 has 14 residues. V was clipped by 2 bases and J by 7 bases; unmatched bases: 5. In nucleotides, the CDR3 is TGTGCCAGCAGCTTAAAGGGGGCTGGTGAAAAACTGTTTTTT. Protein: CASSLKGAGEKLFF.

Regarding this clone: A read error may produce the germline difference seen at one junction end. DNA of the CDR3: TGTGCCAGCAGATTAGCGGGAGGCGGGAACACCGGGGAGCTGTTTTTT. Its protein product is CASRLAGGGNTGELFF. The rearrangement links TRBV7-9 to TRBJ2-2; 10 bases fit TRBD2. The CDR3 has 16 amino acids. Per the germline V gene, CDR1 is SEHNR and CDR2 is FQNEAQ (reference sequence).

This rearrangement joins TRBV6-1 to TRBJ2-1, with TRBD1 matching over 8 bases. Germline CDR1 reads MNHNS; CDR2 reads SASEGT. CDR3 size: 23 residues. Trimming removed 5 bases from V and 7 bases from J; junction bases left unmatched: 34. CDR3 DNA sequence: TGTGCCAGCAGTAAAGGACAGGGACGTTCAGGGACGAAAGCCTCCCAAGGACGGAATGAGCAGTTCTTC. Translated, it gives CASSKGQGRSGTKASQGRNEQFF.

The chain joins TRBV7-2 to TRBJ1-2; tentative D call: TRBD1 (6 bases). V lost 1 base and J lost 6, with 15 bases in between. The germline CDR1 and CDR2 sequences are SGHTA and FQGNSA. The CDR3 has 15 amino acids. Here the CDR3 DNA reads TGTGCCAGCAGCTTAGGGGGGGGCCTCTGGGATGGCTACACCTTC. It yields the protein CASSLGGGLWDGYTF.

The chain is built from TRBV2 and TRBJ1-4; 10 bases are shared with TRBD1. V lost 4 bases and J lost 8; bases outside the gene matches: 4. CDR1 and CDR2 from the germline V gene are SNHLY and FYNNEI. The CDR3 spans 14 residues. CDR3 in DNA: TGTGCCAGCAGTGGGGGACAGGGGTACGAAAAACTGTTTTTT. This encodes CASSGGQGYEKLFF. Variable domain in full (rest from reference TRBV2 and TRBJ1-4): EPEVTQTPSHQVTQMGQEVILRCVPISNHLYFYWYRQILGQKVEFLVSFYNNEISEKSEIFDDQFSVERPDGSNFTLKIRSTKLEDSAMYFCASSGGQGYEKLFFGSGTQLSVL.

This rearrangement joins TRBV12-5 to TRBJ1-5; 9 bases fit TRBD1. V gave up 9 bases and J gave up 6 bases; unmatched junction bases: 9. CDR1 is LGHNT, CDR2 FRNRAP, per germline. The CDR3 has 14 residues. CDR3 in amino acids: CASDPGQGGQPQHF. Written as DNA, the CDR3 is TGTGCTAGCGACCCGGGACAGGGTGGTCAGCCCCAGCATTTT.

This chain links TRBV19 with TRBJ1-6, with a weak D call TRBD1 (5 bases). With 8 bases removed from V and 5 bases from J, the gap between germline ends came to 10 bases. Germline V lookup: CDR1 LNHDA, CDR2 SQIVND (reference sequence). The CDR3 has 13 amino acids. The DNA for the CDR3 is TGTGCCAGTCGACAGCAGGATAATTCACCCCTCCACTTT. Amino acid sequence: CASRQQDNSPLHF.

This chain connects TRBV2 to TRBJ2-1; 14 bases line up with TRBD2. The CDR3 loop spans 20 amino acids. CDR1 is SNHLY, CDR2 FYNNEI, per germline. Trimming cost V 6 bases and J 9 bases; bases outside gene matches: 22. The CDR3 here is CASSGGLAGESPPWGGEQFF. The CDR3 nucleotides are TGTGCCAGCAGCGGGGGACTAGCGGGAGAATCTCCCCCTTGGGGGGGTGAGCAGTTCTTC.

As for this clone: The junction and the germline gene differ at one end; a read error may be behind it. The V and J genes are TRBV6-2 or TRBV6-3 and TRBJ2-7; TRBD2 matches at 12 bases. Germline-derived CDR1 and CDR2 are MNHEY and SVGEGT. The CDR3 is made up of 16 amino acids. CDR3 in amino acids: CASRYSLAGGSHEQYF. CDR3 nucleotides: TGTGCCAGCAGGTACTCACTAGCGGGAGGTTCCCACGAGCAGTACTTC.

The chain has TRBV5-1 and TRBJ1-2, with 10 bases identical to TRBD1. V was clipped by 4 bases and J by 1 base; unmatched bases: 7. The germline CDR1 and CDR2 sequences are SGHRS and YFSETQ. The CDR3 spans 16 residues. In DNA form, the CDR3 reads TGCGCCAGCAGCCTGGGACAGGGGTCTTATAACTATGGCTACACCTTC. This codes for CASSLGQGSYNYGYTF.

The chain carries TRBV11-3 and TRBJ2-2, with D possibly TRBD1 on 6 matching bases. V lost 4 bases, J lost 0 bases, and 12 bases lay in between. CDR3 size: 16 residues. The germline V gene encodes CDR1 SGHNT and CDR2 YENEEA. CDR3 loop: CASSSRGLPNTGELFF. CDR3 sequence (DNA): TGTGCCAGCAGCTCCAGGGGTCTCCCGAACACCGGGGAGCTGTTTTTT.

CDR3 in amino acids: CASSIAGTGVRNEQFF. As DNA, the CDR3 is TGTGCCAGTAGTATTGCTGGGACAGGGGTGCGCAATGAGCAGTTCTTC. The chain carries TRBV19 and TRBJ2-1; TRBD1 agrees at 10 bases. The CDR3 runs to 16 residues. V shed 3 bases and J 6 bases; nucleotides not matched to a gene: 8. CDR1 is LNHDA and CDR2 is SQIVND in the germline V gene (reference sequence). Full variable domain (outside the CDR3, taken from reference TRBV19 and TRBJ2-1): DGGITQSPKYLFRKEGQNVTLSCEQNLNHDAMYWYRQDPGQGLRLIYYSQIVNDFQKGDIAEGYSVSREKKESFPLTVTSAQKNPTAFYLCASSIAGTGVRNEQFFGPGTRLTVL.

This chain uses TRBV27 with TRBJ2-1; 10 positions match TRBD2. There are 20 residues in the CDR3. V was pared by 0 bases and J by 5 bases, with 16 bases of the junction left unmatched. Germline assignment: CDR1 MNHEY and CDR2 SMNVEV (reference sequence). CDR3 residues: CASSLSPPGWLAGGNNEQFF. The DNA of the CDR3 is TGTGCCAGCAGTTTATCCCCCCCCGGGTGGTTAGCGGGAGGTAACAATGAGCAGTTCTTC.

V and J are TRBV3-1 (or the pseudogene TRBV3-2) and TRBJ1-2, with no clear D. CDR1 and CDR2 from the germline V gene are LGHDT and YNNKEL (reference sequence). The CDR3 runs to 16 residues. The V and J ends lost 1 base and 4 bases respectively, with 16 bases between them. CDR3 DNA: TGTGCCAGCAGCCAAGCCCCAGGCCGAGCCGGCTATGGCTACACCTTC. Translation gives CASSQAPGRAGYGYTF.

This chain connects TRBV20-1 to TRBJ2-7; tentatively, D is TRBD1 (6 bases). Germline loops: CDR1 DFQATT, CDR2 SNEGSKA (reference sequence). The germline V and J ends were trimmed by 3 bases and 5 bases, with 20 bases remaining between them. The CDR3 length is 15 residues. CDR3 coding DNA: TGCAGTGCTAGTTCCCCCTCGGGACATAGGGACGAGCAGTACTTC. This sequence encodes CSASSPSGHRDEQYF.

The chain joins TRBV5-4 to TRBJ2-7, with a tentative D call TRBD1 (6 bases). V was shortened by 2 bases and J by 4 bases, with 19 bases between the two germline ends. Germline V gives CDR1 SGHNT, CDR2 YYREEE (reference sequence). The CDR3 loop spans 16 amino acids. Here the CDR3 reads CASSFVSGARVYEQYV. The CDR3 DNA reads as TGTGCCAGCAGCTTCGTCTCAGGGGCAAGAGTTTACGAGCAGTACGTC.